This TCR beta chain was captured by sequencing in a study of cytomegalovirus exposure and HLA in healthy donors. Broader study findings: Later analysis showed most CMV-associated TCR beta chains appearing HLA-restricted.

Germline V gene lookup returns CDR1 MNHNS and CDR2 SASEGT. The CDR3 totals 13 residues. The ends were cut back, 10 bases at V and 0 bases at J, with 10 bases in the middle. Note on this clone: Its antigen is undetermined.

PCR involved 60 Vbeta and 13 Jbeta primers. Repertoires were generated with immunoSEQ multiplex PCR, while TCRdb's copy carries only in-frame clones and drops some. Of approximately 82,000 clones in the sample, around four fifths were seen once. Sequencing was carried out using PBMCs. The TCR was taken from a woman aged 50 to 60 in good health and CMV-seropositive. This rearrangement joins TRBV6-1 to TRBJ1-5; D might be TRBD1 (5 bases). CDR3 bases: TGTGCCATTCAGGGAAATAGCAATCAGCCCCAGCATTTT. This encodes CAIQGNSNQPQHF.